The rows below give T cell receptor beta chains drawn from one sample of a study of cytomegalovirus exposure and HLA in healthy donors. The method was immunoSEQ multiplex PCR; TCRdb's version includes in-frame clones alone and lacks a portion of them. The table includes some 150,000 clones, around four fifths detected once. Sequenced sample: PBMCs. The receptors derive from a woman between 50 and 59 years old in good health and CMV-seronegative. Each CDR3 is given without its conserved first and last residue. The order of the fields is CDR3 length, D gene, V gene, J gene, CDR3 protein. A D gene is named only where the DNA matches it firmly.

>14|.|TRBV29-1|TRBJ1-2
SVEKGQAGGNYGYT
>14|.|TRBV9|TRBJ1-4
ASSVGNRVTNEKLF
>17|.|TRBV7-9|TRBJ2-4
ASSPDRTSQRYTKNIQY
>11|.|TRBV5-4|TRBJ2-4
ASSLTGKNIQY
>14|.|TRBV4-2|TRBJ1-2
ASSQEGGSMDYGYT
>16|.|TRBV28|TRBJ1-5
ASRKQGGSGYSNQPQH
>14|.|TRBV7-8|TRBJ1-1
ASSFVGPRRNTEAF
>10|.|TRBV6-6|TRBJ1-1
ASHPWGGEAF
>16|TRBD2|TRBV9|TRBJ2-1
ASSKYPRGAGLGDEQF
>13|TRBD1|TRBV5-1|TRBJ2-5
ASSYQQGAEETQY
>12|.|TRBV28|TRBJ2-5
ASSSRQTGQTQY
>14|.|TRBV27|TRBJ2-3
ASSLPPSSGTDTQY
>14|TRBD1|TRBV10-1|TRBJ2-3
ASSGGQGSSTDTQY
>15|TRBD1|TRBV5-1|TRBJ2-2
ASSAGRDSANTGELF
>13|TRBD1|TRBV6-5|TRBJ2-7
ASSWTDRGPYEQY
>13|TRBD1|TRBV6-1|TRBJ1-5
ASSVGQGLYQPQH
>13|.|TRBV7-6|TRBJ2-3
ASSLTSSGTDTQY
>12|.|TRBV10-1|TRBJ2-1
ARGRFASRNEQF
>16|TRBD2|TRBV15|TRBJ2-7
ATSMGPGLAGEHYEQY
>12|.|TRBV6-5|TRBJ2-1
ASSLTFRYNEQF
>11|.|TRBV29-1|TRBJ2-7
SVEYGGTYEQY
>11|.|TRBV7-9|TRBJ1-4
TSSISVGALLF
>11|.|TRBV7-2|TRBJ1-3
ASSWGLRNTIY
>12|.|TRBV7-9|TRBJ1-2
ASTLPNGFHGYT
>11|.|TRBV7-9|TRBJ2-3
ASIPRSTDTQY
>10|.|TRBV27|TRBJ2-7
ASSSGQYEQY
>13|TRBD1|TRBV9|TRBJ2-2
ASSADTRGFGELF
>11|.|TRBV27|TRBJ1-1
ASSIPGNTEAF
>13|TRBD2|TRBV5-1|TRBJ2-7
ASSLDPGGPWEQY
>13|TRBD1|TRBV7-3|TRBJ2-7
ASSTGQGQHYEQY
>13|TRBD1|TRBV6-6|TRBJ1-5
ASTNSDRVITPQH
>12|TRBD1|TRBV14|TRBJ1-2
ASSQVGRGHGYT
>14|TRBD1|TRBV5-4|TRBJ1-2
ASSPYDRALFYGYT
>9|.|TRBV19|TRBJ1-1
ASSPGMMAF
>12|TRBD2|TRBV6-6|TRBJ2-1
ASSYPALADEQF
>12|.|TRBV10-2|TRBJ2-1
ASVAGLARNEQF
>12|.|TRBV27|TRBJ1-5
ASSLLQSNQPQH
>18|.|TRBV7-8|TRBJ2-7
ASSLVLGGSVGTDSYEQY
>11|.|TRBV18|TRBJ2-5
ASSPPGAETQY
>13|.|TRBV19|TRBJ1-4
ASEESPGRKEKLF
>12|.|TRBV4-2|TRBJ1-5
ASSQGQGNQPQH
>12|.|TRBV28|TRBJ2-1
ASSFLADTNEQF
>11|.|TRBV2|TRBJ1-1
AQHRGGNSEAF
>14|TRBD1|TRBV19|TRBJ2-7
ASSLGFERDRYEQY
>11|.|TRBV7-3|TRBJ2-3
ASSPTGPDTQY
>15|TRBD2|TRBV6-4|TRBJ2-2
ASSDSPGGSDGGELF
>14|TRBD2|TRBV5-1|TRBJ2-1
ASSSELAGGPTEQF
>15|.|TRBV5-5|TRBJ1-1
ASSLFSIGGGGGEAF
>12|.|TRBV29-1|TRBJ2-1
SVDQGGPVNEQF
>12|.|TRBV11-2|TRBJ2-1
ASSAYELRREQF
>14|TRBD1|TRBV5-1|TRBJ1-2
ASSLGLLGGGDGYT
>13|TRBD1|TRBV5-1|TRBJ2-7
ASSLAGTGDYEQY
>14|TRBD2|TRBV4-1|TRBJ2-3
ASSRSRAGGTDTQY
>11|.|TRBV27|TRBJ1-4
ASDARGGEKLF
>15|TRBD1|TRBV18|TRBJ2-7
ASSLNHRQGFPYEQY